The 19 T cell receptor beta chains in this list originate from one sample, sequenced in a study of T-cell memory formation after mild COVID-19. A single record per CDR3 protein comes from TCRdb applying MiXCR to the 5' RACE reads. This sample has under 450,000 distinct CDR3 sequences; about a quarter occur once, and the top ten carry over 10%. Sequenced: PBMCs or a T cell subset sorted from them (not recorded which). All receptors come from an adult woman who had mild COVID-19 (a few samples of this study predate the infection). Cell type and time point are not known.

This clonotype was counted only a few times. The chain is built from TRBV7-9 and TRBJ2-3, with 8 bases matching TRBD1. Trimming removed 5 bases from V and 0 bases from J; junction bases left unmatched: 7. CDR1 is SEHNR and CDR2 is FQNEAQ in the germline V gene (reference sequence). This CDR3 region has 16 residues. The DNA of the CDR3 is TGTGCCAGCAGCCCGCGACAGGGGACAAGCACAGATACGCAGTATTTT. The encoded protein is CASSPRQGTSTDTQYF.

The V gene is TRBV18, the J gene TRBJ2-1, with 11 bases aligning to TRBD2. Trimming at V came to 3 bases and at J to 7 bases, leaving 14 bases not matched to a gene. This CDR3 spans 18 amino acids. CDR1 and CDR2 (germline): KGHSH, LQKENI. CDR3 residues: CASSPAASGGFPQNEQFF. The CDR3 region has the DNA TGTGCCAGCTCACCGGCGGCTAGCGGGGGGTTTCCTCAGAATGAGCAGTTCTTC.

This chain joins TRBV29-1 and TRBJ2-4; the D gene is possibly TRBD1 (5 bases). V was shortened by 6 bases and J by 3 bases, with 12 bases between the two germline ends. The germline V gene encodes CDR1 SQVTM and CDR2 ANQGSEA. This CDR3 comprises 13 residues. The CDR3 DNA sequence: TGCAGCGTGGAAAGGGGCAACAAAAACATTCAGTACTTC. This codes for CSVERGNKNIQYF. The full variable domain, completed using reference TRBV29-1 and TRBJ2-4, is SAVISQKPSRDICQRGTSLTIQCQVDSQVTMMFWYRQQPGQSLTLIATANQGSEATYESGFVIDKFPISRPNLTFSTLTVSNMSPEDSSIYLCSVERGNKNIQYFGAGTRLSVL.

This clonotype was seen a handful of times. The CDR3 sequence: CASSQALAGANEQFF. The CDR3 DNA reads as TGTGCCAGCAGCCAAGCGCTAGCGGGAGCCAATGAGCAGTTCTTC. The J gene is TRBJ2-1, the V gene TRBV3-1; 10 bases line up with TRBD2. Germline V lookup: CDR1 LGHDT, CDR2 YNNKEL (reference sequence). V trimming: 1 base; J trimming: 6 bases; junction bases outside the gene matches: 3. The CDR3 runs to 15 residues.

This chain's CDR3 is CASSLLAGSSYNEQFF. CDR3 nucleotide sequence: TGTGCCAGCAGCTTACTAGCGGGAAGCTCCTACAATGAGCAGTTCTTC. J is TRBJ2-1 and V is TRBV7-3, with 9 bases fitting TRBD2. J was trimmed by 0 bases and V by 2 bases; bases with no gene match: 2. This CDR3 is 16 amino acids long. CDR1 is SGHTA, CDR2 FQGTGA, per germline.

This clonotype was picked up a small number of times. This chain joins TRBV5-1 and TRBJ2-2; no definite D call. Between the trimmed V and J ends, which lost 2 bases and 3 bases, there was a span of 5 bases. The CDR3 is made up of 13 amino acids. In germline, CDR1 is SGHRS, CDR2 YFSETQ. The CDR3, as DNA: TGCGCCAGCAGCTTCTCGCACACCGGGGAGCTGTTTTTT. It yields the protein CASSFSHTGELFF.

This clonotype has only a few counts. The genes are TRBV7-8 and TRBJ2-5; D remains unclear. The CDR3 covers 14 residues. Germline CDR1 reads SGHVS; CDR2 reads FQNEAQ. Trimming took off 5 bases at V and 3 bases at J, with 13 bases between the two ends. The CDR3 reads CASSVLTGKETQYF. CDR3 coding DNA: TGTGCCAGCAGCGTACTGACTGGAAAAGAGACCCAGTACTTC.

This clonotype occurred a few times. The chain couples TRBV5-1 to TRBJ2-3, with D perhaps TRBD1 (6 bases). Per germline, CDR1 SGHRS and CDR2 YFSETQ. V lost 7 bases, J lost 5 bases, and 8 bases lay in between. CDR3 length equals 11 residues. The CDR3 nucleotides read TGCGCCAGCGGGGGCCGAGATACGCAGTATTTT. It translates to CASGGRDTQYF.

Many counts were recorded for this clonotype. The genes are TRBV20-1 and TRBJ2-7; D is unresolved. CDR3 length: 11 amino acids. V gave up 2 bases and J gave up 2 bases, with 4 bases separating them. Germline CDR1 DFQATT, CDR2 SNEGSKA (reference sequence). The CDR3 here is CSARQAYEQYF. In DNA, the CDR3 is TGCAGTGCTAGACAGGCCTACGAGCAGTACTTC.

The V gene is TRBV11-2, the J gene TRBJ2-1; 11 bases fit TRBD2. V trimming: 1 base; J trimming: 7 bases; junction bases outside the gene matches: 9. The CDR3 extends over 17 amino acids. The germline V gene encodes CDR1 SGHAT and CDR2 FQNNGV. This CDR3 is CASSLATSSGGRNEQFF. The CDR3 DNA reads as TGTGCCAGCAGCTTAGCTACTTCTAGCGGGGGGCGGAATGAGCAGTTCTTC. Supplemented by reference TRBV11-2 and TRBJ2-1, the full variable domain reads EAGVAQSPRYKIIEKRQSVAFWCNPISGHATLYWYQQILGQGPKLLIQFQNNGVVDDSQLPKDRFSAERLKGVDSTLKIQPAKLEDSAVYLCASSLATSSGGRNEQFFGPGTRLTVL.

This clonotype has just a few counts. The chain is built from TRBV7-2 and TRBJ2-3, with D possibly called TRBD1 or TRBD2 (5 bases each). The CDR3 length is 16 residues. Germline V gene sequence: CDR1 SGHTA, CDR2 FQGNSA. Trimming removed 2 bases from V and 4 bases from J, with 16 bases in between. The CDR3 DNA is TGTGCCAGCAGCTTAATTCTACGACGGGGACCAGATACGCAGTATTTT. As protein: CASSLILRRGPDTQYF.

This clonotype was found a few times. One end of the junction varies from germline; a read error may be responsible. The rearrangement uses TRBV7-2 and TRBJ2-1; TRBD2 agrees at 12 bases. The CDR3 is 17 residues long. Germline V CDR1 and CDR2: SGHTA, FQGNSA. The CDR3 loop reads CASSGRLAGGLYDEQFF. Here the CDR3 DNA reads TGTGCCAGCAGCGGAAGGCTAGCGGGAGGGCTCTACGATGAGCAGTTCTTC.

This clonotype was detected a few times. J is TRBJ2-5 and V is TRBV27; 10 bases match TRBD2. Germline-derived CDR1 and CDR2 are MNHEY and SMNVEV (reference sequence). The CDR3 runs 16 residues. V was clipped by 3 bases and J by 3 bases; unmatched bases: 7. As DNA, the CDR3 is TGTGCCAGCAGTTTCCGAGCGGGGGGGCTGAAAGAGACCCAGTACTTC. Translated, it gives CASSFRAGGLKETQYF.

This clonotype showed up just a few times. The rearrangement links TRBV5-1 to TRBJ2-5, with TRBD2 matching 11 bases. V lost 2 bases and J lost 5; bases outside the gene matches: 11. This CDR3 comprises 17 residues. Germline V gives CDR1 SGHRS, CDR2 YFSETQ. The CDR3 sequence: CASSFSPGLAAGETQYF. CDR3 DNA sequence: TGCGCCAGCAGCTTTTCACCGGGACTAGCGGCGGGGGAGACCCAGTACTTC. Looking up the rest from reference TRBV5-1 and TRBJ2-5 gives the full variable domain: KAGVTQTPRYLIKTRGQQVTLSCSPISGHRSVSWYQQTPGQGLQFLFEYFSETQRNKGNFPGRFSGRQFSNSRSEMNVSTLELGDSALYLCASSFSPGLAAGETQYFGPGTRLLVL.

Here the CDR3 DNA reads TGTGCCAGCGATCAGGACCCCGGCAGAAAACTGTTTTTT. This codes for CASDQDPGRKLFF. The chain joins TRBV2 to TRBJ1-4; no clear D gene. Germline CDR1 is SNHLY and CDR2 is FYNNEI. The CDR3 has 13 amino acids. V gave up 8 bases and J gave up 10 bases, with 17 bases separating them.

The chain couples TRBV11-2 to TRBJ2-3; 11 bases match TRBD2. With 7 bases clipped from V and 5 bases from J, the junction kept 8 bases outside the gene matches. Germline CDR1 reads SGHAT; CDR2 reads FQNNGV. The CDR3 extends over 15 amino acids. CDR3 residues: CASTTLAGVEDTQYF. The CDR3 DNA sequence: TGTGCCAGCACCACACTAGCGGGAGTAGAAGATACGCAGTATTTT. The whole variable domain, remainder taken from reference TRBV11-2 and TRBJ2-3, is EAGVAQSPRYKIIEKRQSVAFWCNPISGHATLYWYQQILGQGPKLLIQFQNNGVVDDSQLPKDRFSAERLKGVDSTLKIQPAKLEDSAVYLCASTTLAGVEDTQYFGPGTRLTVL.

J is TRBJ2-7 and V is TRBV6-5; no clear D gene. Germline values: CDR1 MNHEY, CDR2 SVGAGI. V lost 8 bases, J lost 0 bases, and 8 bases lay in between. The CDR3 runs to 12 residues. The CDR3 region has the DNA TGTGCCAGCGGCAGACACTCCTACGAGCAGTACTTC. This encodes CASGRHSYEQYF.

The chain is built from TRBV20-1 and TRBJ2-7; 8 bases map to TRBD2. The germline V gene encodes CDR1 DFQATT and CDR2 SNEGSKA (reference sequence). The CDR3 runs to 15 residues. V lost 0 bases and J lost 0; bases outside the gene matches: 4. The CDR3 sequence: CSAREAGDNSYEQYF. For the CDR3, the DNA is TGCAGTGCTAGAGAAGCGGGAGACAACTCCTACGAGCAGTACTTC.

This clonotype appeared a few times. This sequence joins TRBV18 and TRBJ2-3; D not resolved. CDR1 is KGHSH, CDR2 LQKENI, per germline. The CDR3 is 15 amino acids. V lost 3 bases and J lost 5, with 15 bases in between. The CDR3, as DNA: TGTGCCAGCTCACCGAACCGGGCATCTAGAGATACGCAGTATTTT. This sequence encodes CASSPNRASRDTQYF.